The source of this T cell receptor (beta chain) is a study of CD8 T cells in ankylosing spondylitis. Study findings and constraints: As for the disease-linked clones, they showed a CD8+ phenotype and occurred at relatively low frequencies in peripheral blood. A TCR beta motif made of about 8 highly homologous variants seemed typical of ankylosing spondylitis blood.

This clonotype was observed a handful of times. Its antigen is as yet unknown. CDR3 length: 13 amino acids. Germline lookup yields CDR1 LGHDT and CDR2 YNNKEL (reference sequence). V dropped 0 bases and J dropped 4 bases, with 7 bases sitting between them. MiXCR, applied by TCRdb to the 5' RACE reads, yields one record per CDR3 protein. The table lists 650,000 to 800,000 distinct CDR3 sequences, 15% to 20% of them singletons. The sequenced sample consisted of blood, either unsorted or a sorted T cell fraction (not recorded which). This TCR came from a male donor with ankylosing spondylitis. V and J are TRBV3-1 and TRBJ2-7; tentatively, D is TRBD1 (5 bases). The DNA of the CDR3 is TGTGCCAGCAGCCAAGATAAGGGGTACGAGCAGTACTTC. It yields the protein CASSQDKGYEQYF.